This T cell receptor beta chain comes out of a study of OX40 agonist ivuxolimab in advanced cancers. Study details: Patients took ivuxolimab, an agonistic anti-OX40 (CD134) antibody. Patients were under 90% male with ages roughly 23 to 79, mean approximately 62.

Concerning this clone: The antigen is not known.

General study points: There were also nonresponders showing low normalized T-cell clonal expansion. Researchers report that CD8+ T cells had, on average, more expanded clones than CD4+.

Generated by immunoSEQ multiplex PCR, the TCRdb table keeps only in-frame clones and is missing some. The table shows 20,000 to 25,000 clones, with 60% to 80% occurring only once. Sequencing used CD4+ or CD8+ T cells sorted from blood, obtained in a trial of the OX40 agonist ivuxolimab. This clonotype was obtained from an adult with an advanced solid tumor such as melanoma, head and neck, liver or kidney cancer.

The CDR3 region is CASSIAPEKNTEAFF. The CDR3 nucleotides read TGTGCCAGTAGTATAGCCCCAGAGAAGAACACTGAAGCTTTCTTT. V gene TRBV19 combines with J gene TRBJ1-1; D unresolved. The V end was cut by 1 base, the J end by 1 base, with 10 bases between. Germline-derived CDR1 and CDR2 are LNHDA and SQIVND (reference sequence). The length of the CDR3 is 15 residues. The variable domain in full, with the rest retrieved from reference TRBV19 and TRBJ1-1, is DGGITQSPKYLFRKEGQNVTLSCEQNLNHDAMYWYRQDPGQGLRLIYYSQIVNDFQKGDIAEGYSVSREKKESFPLTVTSAQKNPTAFYLCASSIAPEKNTEAFFGQGTRLTVV.